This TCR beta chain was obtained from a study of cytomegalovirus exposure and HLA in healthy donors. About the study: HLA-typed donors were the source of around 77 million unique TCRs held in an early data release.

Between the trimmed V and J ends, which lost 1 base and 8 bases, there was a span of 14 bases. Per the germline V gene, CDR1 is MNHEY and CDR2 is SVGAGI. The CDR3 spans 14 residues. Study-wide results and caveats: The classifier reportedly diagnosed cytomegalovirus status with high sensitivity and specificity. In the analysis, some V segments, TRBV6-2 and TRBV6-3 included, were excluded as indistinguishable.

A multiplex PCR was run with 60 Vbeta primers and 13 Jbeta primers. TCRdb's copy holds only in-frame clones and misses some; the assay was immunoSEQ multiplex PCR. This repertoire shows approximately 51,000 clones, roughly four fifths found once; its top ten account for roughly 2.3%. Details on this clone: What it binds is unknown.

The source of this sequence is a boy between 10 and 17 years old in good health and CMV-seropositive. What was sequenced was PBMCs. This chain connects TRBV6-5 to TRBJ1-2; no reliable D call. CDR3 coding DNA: TGTGCCAGCAGTTACTTTTCGCACTTGGGCGGCTACACCTTC. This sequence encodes CASSYFSHLGGYTF.